Following are 2 T cell receptor beta chains from one sample sequenced in a study of T cell responses to AZD1222 COVID-19 vaccine. TCRdb keeps only in-frame clones here, not all; method: immunoSEQ multiplex PCR. The sample has 100,000 to 120,000 clones, 94% seen once. The sample here was peripheral blood, taken 28 days after the second AZD1222 dose. These receptors came from an adult who received the AZD1222 COVID-19 vaccine.

The genes are TRBV11-2 and TRBJ2-5; TRBD1 aligns across 7 bases. J lost 3 bases, V lost 5 bases, and 12 bases had no gene match. Germline CDR1 is SGHAT and CDR2 is FQNNGV. This CDR3 contains 16 residues. The CDR3 reads CASSPQRGTAKETQYF. CDR3 DNA sequence: TGTGCCAGCAGCCCGCAAAGGGGGACAGCTAAAGAGACCCAGTACTTC.

V and J are TRBV5-1 and TRBJ2-3; 8 bases are a match to TRBD2. The CDR3 sequence is 18 residues long. Germline V lookup: CDR1 SGHRS, CDR2 YFSETQ. The junction had 14 bases not matched to a gene; V was cut back by 3 bases and J by 2 bases. CDR3 sequence reads: CASSSAHTSGTYTDTQYF. The CDR3 DNA reads TGCGCCAGCAGCTCCGCCCACACTAGCGGAACTTACACAGATACGCAGTATTTT.